This entry is about one T cell receptor beta chain. The data belong to a study of T cell changes during pregnancy in multiple sclerosis. Sequenced by immunoSEQ multiplex PCR; TCRdb stores in-frame clones only, minus some. The repertoire includes about 59,000 clones, about 90% of them detected once, and about 3% sits in the top ten. Trimming pared 3 bases from V and 6 bases from J, leaving 6 bases between. Germline V gene sequence: CDR1 SGHRS, CDR2 YFSETQ. The CDR3 extends over 12 amino acids. The chain is built from TRBV5-1 and TRBJ2-2; D is undetermined. This sequence was found in a female donor in good health, enrolled as a control in a pregnancy study. The source material was peripheral blood, sampled in the third trimester of pregnancy. In DNA, the CDR3 is TGCGCCAGCAGCTATACTTCCGGGGAGCTGTTTTTT. Translating it yields CASSYTSGELFF.